This TCR beta chain was observed in a study of T cell changes during pregnancy in multiple sclerosis (dated by TCRdb to the late 2010s). At the level of the whole study: The study examined how the T cell repertoire changed over the course of pregnancy in women with multiple sclerosis.

Note on this clone: No antigen is known for it. Per-nucleotide qualities are absent, and no much larger clonotype sits a single base away.

V is shortened by 11 bases, J by 8 bases, and the region joining them spans 18 bases. The CDR3 contains 12 residues, cysteine and phenylalanine counted. Only the CDR3 portion is preserved as DNA: 36 bases, with reading frame beginning at the first base. In the germline V gene, CDR1 corresponds to SGHTA and CDR2 to FQGNSA. Library creation used the immunoSEQ multiplex PCR assay. TCRdb's version of the immuneACCESS table is confined to in-frame rearrangements and falls short of the full clone set. An unresolved V gene accounts for under half of the shortfall where checked; the remainder is of unknown origin. The sample table shows around 61,000 clones, and about 86% are seen once. Approximately 5% of the sample is taken by the ten largest.

Recombination linked TRBV7-2 to TRBJ1-2; perhaps TRBD1 is the D gene, with 5 bases matching. Material for sequencing was peripheral blood from another person, used as feeder cells. The receptor comes from a human donor whose cells served as feeder cells for cultures in a pregnancy study. The sequenced DNA: TGTGCCTCCAGGGCTGACCTGGGGGGCTACACCTTC. Its coded protein is CASRADLGGYTF.